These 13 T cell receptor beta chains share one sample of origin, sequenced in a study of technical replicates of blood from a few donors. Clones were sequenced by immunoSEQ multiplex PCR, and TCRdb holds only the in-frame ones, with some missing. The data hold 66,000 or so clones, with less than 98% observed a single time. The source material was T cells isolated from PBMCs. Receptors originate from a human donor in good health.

CDR3 DNA sequence: TGTGCCATTAGTCCCGGGACAAACACCGGGGAGCTGTTTTTT. This sequence encodes CAISPGTNTGELFF. The chain combines TRBV27 with TRBJ2-2, with D possibly matching TRBD1 (6 bases). In germline, CDR1 is MNHEY, CDR2 SMNVEV (reference sequence). The CDR3 contains 14 residues. The V end lost 10 bases, the J end lost 2 bases, and 14 bases lay between the germline ends.

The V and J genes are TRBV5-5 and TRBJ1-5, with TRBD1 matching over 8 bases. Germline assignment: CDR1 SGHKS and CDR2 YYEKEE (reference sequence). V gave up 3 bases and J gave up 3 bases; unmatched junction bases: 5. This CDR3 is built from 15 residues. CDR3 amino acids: CASSSLGQVNQPQHF. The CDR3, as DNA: TGTGCCAGCAGCTCCTTGGGACAGGTCAATCAGCCCCAGCATTTT.

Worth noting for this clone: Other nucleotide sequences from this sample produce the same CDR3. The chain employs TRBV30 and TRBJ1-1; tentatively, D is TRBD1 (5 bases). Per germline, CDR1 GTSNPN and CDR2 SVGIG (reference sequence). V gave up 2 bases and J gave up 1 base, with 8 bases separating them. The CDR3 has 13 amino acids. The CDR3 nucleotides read TGTGCCTGGAGTAGGCAGGGGAACACTGAAGCTTTCTTT. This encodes CAWSRQGNTEAFF.

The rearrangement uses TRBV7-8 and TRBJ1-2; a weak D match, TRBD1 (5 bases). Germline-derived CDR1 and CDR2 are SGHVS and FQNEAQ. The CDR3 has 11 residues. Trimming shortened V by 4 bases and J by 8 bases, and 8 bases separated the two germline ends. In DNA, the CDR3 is TGTGCCAGCAGCTCCCCAGGGGGCTACACCTTC. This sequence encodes CASSSPGGYTF. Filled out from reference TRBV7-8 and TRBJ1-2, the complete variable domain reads GAGVSQSPRYKVAKRGQDVALRCDPISGHVSLFWYQQALGQGPEFLTYFQNEAQLDKSGLPSDRFFAERPEGSVSTLKIQRTQQEDSAVYLCASSSPGGYTFGSGTRLTVV.

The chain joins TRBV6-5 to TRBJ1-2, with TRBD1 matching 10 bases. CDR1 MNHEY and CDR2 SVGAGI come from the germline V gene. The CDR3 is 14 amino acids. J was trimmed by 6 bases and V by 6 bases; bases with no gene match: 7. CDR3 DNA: TGTGCCAGCAGCCGATGGACAGGGGGAGATGGCTACACCTTC. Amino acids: CASSRWTGGDGYTF.

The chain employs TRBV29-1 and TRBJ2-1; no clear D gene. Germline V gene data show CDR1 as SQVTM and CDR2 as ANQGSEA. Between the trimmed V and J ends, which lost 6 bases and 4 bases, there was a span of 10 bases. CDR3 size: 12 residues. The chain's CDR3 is CSVQVAYNEQFF. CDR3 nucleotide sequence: TGCAGCGTGCAGGTTGCATACAATGAGCAGTTCTTC.

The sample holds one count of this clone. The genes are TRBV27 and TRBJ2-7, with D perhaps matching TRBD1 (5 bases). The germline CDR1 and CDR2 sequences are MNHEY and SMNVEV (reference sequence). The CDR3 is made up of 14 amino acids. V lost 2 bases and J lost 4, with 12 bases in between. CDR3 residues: CASSLGQGAYEQYF. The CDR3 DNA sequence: TGTGCCAGCAGTTTAGGGCAGGGCGCGTACGAGCAGTACTTC.

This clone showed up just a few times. DNA for the CDR3: TGTGCCAGCAGTGGACTAGTGAGCTCCTACAATGAGCAGTTCTTC. The encoded protein is CASSGLVSSYNEQFF. The V gene is TRBV6-1, the J gene TRBJ2-1, with D possibly TRBD2 on 6 matching bases. The CDR3 is made up of 15 amino acids. The germline gives CDR1 MNHNS, CDR2 SASEGT. V gave up 4 bases and J gave up 0 bases, with 10 bases separating them.

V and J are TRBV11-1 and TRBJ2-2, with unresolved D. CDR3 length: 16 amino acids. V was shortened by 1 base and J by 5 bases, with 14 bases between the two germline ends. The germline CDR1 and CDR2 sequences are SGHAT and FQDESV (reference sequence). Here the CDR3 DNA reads TGTGCCAGCAGCTTAGAGGCTGGGCACTTTACCGGGGAGCTGTTTTTT. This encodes CASSLEAGHFTGELFF. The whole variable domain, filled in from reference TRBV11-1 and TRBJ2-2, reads EAEVAQSPRYKITEKSQAVAFWCDPISGHATLYWYRQILGQGPELLVQFQDESVVDDSQLPKDRFSAERLKGVDSTLKIQPAELGDSAMYLCASSLEAGHFTGELFFGEGSRLTVL.

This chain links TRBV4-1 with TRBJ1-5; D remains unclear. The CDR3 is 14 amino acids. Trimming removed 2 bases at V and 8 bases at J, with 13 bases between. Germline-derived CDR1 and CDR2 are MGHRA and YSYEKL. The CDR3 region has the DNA TGCGCCAGCAGCCAATATGAGGCCCCGGAGCCCCAGCATTTT. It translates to CASSQYEAPEPQHF.

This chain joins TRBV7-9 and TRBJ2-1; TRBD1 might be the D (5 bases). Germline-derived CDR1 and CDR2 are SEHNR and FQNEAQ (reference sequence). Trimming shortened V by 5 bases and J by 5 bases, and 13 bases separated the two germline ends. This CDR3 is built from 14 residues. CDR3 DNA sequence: TGTGCCAGCAGCCCCGACAGATGGGACAATGAGCAGTTCTTC. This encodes CASSPDRWDNEQFF. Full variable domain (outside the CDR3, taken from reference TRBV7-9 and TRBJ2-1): DTGVSQNPRHKITKRGQNVTFRCDPISEHNRLYWYRQTLGQGPEFLTYFQNEAQLEKSRLLSDRFSAERPKGSFSTLEIQRTEQGDSAMYLCASSPDRWDNEQFFGPGTRLTVL.

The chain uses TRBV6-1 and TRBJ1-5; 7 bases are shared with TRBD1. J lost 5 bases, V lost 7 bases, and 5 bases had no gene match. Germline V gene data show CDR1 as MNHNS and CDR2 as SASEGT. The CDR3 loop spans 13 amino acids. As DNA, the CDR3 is TGTGCCAGCAAGTACACAGGGGATCAGCCCCAGCATTTT. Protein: CASKYTGDQPQHF.

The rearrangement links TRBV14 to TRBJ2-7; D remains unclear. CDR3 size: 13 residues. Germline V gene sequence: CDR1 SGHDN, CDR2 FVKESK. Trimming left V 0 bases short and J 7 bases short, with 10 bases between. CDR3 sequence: CASSQDRVGEQYF. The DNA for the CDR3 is TGTGCCAGCAGCCAAGATCGGGTCGGGGAGCAGTACTTC. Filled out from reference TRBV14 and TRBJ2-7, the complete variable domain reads EAGVTQFPSHSVIEKGQTVTLRCDPISGHDNLYWYRRVMGKEIKFLLHFVKESKQDESGMPNNRFLAERTGGTYSTLKVQPAELEDSGVYFCASSQDRVGEQYFGPGTRLTVT.